This T cell receptor beta chain was recovered during a study of blood T cells in healthy people across ages. Study findings and constraints: Measured against age, TCR beta diversity per million T cells decreased in a roughly linear manner. Whereas aged donors had fewer naive CD4+ cells, long-lived donors had more of them and higher diversity.

There are many counts of this clonotype. Its antigen remains unidentified. Germline assignment: CDR1 SGHVS and CDR2 FQNEAQ. The CDR3 covers 13 residues. V trimming: 6 bases; J trimming: 5 bases; junction bases outside the gene matches: 5. Together with a sample-barcoded 5' primer, a J-beta primer mix was included in a second PCR lasting roughly 6 to 12 cycles. Sequencing recovered at least 2.5 million CDR3-containing paired-end reads from each sample. TCRdb passed the 5' RACE reads through MiXCR, listing each CDR3 protein once. The data hold roughly 650,000 distinct CDR3 sequences, with about 32% observed a single time. They isolated at least 6.5 million PBMCs from each sample.

This chain joins TRBV7-8 and TRBJ1-2; the match to TRBD1 covers 8 bases. This TCR came from a woman older than 75 in good health. The sample taken for sequencing was blood. This chain's CDR3 is CASSDGTGYGYTF. The DNA of the CDR3 is TGTGCCAGCAGTGACGGGACAGGATATGGCTACACCTTC.